This entry is about one T cell receptor beta chain. V trimming: 2 bases; J trimming: 2 bases; junction bases outside the gene matches: 0. From germline, CDR1 is SGHRS and CDR2 YFSETQ. The CDR3 length is 15 residues. This entry belongs to a study of blood T cell repertoires in COVID-19. Study-level background: Sources were T cells, B-cell-depleted T cells, or PBMCs; the material itself was cDNA or gDNA.

As originally analysed: The authors estimated nucleated cell counts from reference gene primer amplification. Profiled with immunoSEQ multiplex PCR; TCRdb holds only in-frame clones, not every one. The DNA was the basis for D and trimming; V, J and clone size are from that table. The table records 250,000 to 350,000 clones, roughly 90% of them present only once. The V call is TRBV5-1, the J call TRBJ2-5; 13 nucleotides agree with TRBD2. This clonotype was sampled from a woman aged 45-60 years with active or convalescent COVID-19. The specimen was peripheral blood. The CDR3 DNA follows: TGCGCCAGCAGCTTACTAGCGGGAGGGCAAGAGACCCAGTACTTC. Translating it yields CASSLLAGGQETQYF.